The 8 T cell receptor beta chains given below trace back to one sample, sequenced in a study of metastatic and nonmetastatic thyroid tumors. Prior to thyroid surgery, none of the patients had received any treatment. TCRdb used MiXCR to call clones anew from the PCR reads. The table lists 30,000 to 40,000 clones, approximately 15% of them singletons. The sequencing sample was made of blood. These receptors all come from a female donor with papillary thyroid cancer or a benign thyroid nodule (not recorded which). Some clones in this sample may be carry-over from other donors' samples.

By sample fraction, this clone is medium-sized. The CDR3 DNA follows: TGTGCCAGTAGTATTGGGGATACAGATACGCAGTATTTT. This encodes CASSIGDTDTQYF. V and J are TRBV19 and TRBJ2-3; D is ambiguous. Germline CDR1 and CDR2: LNHDA and SQIVND (reference sequence). The CDR3 extends over 13 amino acids. Trimming shortened V by 3 bases and J by 3 bases, and 7 bases separated the two germline ends.

This clone has ten or more counts. J is TRBJ1-6 and V is TRBV20-1; TRBD1 matches at 7 bases. The CDR3 consists of 13 residues. J lost 6 bases, V lost 4 bases, and 3 bases had no gene match. CDR1 and CDR2 (germline): DFQATT, SNEGSKA (reference sequence). The CDR3 region is CSAKGQPNSPLHF. The CDR3, as DNA: TGCAGTGCTAAGGGACAGCCTAATTCACCCCTCCACTTT.

Worth noting for this clone: A much larger clonotype is one base distant, so this may be a read error. Given the absence of the conserved phenylalanine or tryptophan at the CDR3 end, a read error is likely. The chain links TRBV3-1 to TRBJ2-7; D is unclear. CDR3 size: 14 residues. Germline values: CDR1 LGHDT, CDR2 YNNKEL (reference sequence). Trimming stripped 0 bases from V and 0 bases from J, with 6 bases between. CDR3 DNA sequence: TGTGCCAGCAGCCAAGATACCGTCTCCTACGAGCAGTACCTC. Its protein product is CASSQDTVSYEQYL.

This clone was seen a handful of times. A much larger clone differs by one base, so this may be a read error. V and J are TRBV19 and TRBJ2-5; perhaps TRBD2 as D (7 bases). CDR3 size: 14 residues. Germline CDR1 is LNHDA and CDR2 is SQIVND (reference sequence). The V and J ends lost 5 bases and 2 bases respectively, with 12 bases between them. DNA for the CDR3: TGTGCCAGTAGTGGGGGGGGGCAGCAAGAGACCCAGTACTTC. This translates into CASSGGGQQETQYF. Complete variable domain (other parts from reference TRBV19 and TRBJ2-5): DGGITQSPKYLFRKEGQNVTLSCEQNLNHDAMYWYRQDPGQGLRLIYYSQIVNDFQKGDIAEGYSVSREKKESFPLTVTSAQKNPTAFYLCASSGGGQQETQYFGPGTRLLVL.

This clone was detected many times. The chain employs TRBV6-2 or TRBV6-3 and TRBJ2-3, with 9 bases lining up with TRBD2. Per the germline V gene, CDR1 is MNHEY and CDR2 is SVGEGT. V was pared by 8 bases and J by 2 bases, with 2 bases of the junction left unmatched. The CDR3 is made up of 13 amino acids. CDR3 in DNA: TGTGCCAGCCTAGCGGGGTTCACAGATACGCAGTATTTT. Translated, it gives CASLAGFTDTQYF.

This clone is termed medium-sized (0.01 to 0.1%). The V gene is TRBV11-3, the J gene TRBJ1-1; D may be TRBD1 (5 bases). The CDR3 runs 16 residues. Trimming removed 0 bases from V and 6 bases from J, with 17 bases in between. The germline CDR1 and CDR2 sequences are SGHNT and YENEEA. The CDR3 nucleotides are TGTGCCAGCAGCTTAGATGGGGGTGATAAAACAGCTGAAGCTTTCTTT. The encoded protein is CASSLDGGDKTAEAFF.

This clone showed up many times. This chain links TRBV30 with TRBJ1-2; a possible D gene is TRBD1 (6 bases). V was clipped by 0 bases and J by 8 bases, with 10 bases between them. The CDR3 sequence is 12 residues long. Per the germline V gene, CDR1 is GTSNPN and CDR2 is SVGIG (reference sequence). CDR3 coding DNA: TGTGCCTGGAGTGTGGACAGAGAAGGCTACACCTTC. Its translation: CAWSVDREGYTF.

This rearrangement joins TRBV11-1 to TRBJ2-2; D is perhaps TRBD2 (5 bases). Trimming removed 2 bases from V and 5 bases from J, with 6 bases in between. This CDR3 comprises 13 residues. Per the germline V gene, CDR1 is SGHAT and CDR2 is FQDESV (reference sequence). For the CDR3, the DNA is TGTGCCAGCAGCTTAACGGGGACCGGGGAGCTGTTTTTT. Amino acids: CASSLTGTGELFF.